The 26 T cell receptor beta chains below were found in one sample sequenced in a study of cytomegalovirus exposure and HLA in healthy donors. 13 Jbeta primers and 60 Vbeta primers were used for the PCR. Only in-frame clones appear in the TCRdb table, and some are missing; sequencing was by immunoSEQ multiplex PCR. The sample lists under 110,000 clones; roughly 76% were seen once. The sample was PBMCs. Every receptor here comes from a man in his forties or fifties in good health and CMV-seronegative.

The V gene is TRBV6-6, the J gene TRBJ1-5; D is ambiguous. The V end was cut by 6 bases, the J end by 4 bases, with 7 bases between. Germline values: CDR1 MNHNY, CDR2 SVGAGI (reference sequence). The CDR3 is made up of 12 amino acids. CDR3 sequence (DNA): TGTGCCAGCAGCACAAGTAATCAGCCCCAGCATTTT. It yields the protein CASSTSNQPQHF.

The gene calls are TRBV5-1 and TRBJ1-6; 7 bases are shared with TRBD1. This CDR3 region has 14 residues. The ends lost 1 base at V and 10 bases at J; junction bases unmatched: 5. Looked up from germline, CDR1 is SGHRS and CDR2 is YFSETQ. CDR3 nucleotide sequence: TGCGCCAGCAGCTTGACAGGGGTCGACTCACCCCTCCACTTT. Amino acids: CASSLTGVDSPLHF. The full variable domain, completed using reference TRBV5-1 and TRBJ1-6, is KAGVTQTPRYLIKTRGQQVTLSCSPISGHRSVSWYQQTPGQGLQFLFEYFSETQRNKGNFPGRFSGRQFSNSRSEMNVSTLELGDSALYLCASSLTGVDSPLHFGNGTRLTVT.

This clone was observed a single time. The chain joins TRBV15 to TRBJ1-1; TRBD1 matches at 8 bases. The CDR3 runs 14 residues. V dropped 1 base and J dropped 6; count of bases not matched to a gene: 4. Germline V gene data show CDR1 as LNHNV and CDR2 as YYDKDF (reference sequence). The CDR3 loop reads CATSRGQGIAEAFF. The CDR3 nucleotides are TGTGCCACCAGCAGAGGACAGGGGATCGCTGAAGCTTTCTTT. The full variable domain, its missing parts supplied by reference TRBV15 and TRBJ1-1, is DAMVIQNPRYQVTQFGKPVTLSCSQTLNHNVMYWYQQKSSQAPKLLFHYYDKDFNNEADTPDNFQSRRPNTSFCFLDIRSPGLGDTAMYLCATSRGQGIAEAFFGQGTRLTVV.

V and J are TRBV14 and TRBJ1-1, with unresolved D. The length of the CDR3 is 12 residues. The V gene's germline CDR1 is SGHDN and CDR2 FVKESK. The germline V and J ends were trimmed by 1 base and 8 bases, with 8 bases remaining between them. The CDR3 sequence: CASSQAGREAFF. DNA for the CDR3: TGTGCCAGCAGCCAAGCGGGGAGAGAAGCTTTCTTT.

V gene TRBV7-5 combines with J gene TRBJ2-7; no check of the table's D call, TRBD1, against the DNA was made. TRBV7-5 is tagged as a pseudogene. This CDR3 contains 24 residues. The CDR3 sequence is CVRSFRDRGRPHHSDPTSRGEQYV. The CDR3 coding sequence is TGTGTCAGAAGCTTCCGGGACAGGGGGCGCCCCCACCACTCAGATCCTACTTCTCGCGGGGAGCAGTACGTC.

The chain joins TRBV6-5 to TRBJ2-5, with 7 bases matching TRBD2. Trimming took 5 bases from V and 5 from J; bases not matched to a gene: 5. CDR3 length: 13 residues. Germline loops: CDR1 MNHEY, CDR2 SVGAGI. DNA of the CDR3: TGTGCCAGCAGTCGGACTAGTAGGGAGACCCAGTACTTC. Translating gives CASSRTSRETQYF.

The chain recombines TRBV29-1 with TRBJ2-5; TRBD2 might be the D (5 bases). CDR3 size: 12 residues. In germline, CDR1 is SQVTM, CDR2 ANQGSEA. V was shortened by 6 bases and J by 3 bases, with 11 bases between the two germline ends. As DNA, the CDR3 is TGCAGCGTCGAGGACTTTAAAGAGACCCAGTACTTC. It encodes CSVEDFKETQYF.

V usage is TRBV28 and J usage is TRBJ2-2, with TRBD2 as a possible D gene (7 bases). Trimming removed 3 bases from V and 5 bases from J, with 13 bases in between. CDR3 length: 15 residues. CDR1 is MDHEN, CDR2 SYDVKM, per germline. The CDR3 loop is CASSLGGAGTGELFF. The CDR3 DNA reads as TGTGCCAGCAGTTTGGGGGGGGCGGGGACCGGGGAGCTGTTTTTT. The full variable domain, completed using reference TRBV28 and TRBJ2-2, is DVKVTQSSRYLVKRTGEKVFLECVQDMDHENMFWYRQDPGLGLRLIYFSYDVKMKEKGDIPEGYSVSREKKERFSLILESASTNQTSMYLCASSLGGAGTGELFFGEGSRLTVL.

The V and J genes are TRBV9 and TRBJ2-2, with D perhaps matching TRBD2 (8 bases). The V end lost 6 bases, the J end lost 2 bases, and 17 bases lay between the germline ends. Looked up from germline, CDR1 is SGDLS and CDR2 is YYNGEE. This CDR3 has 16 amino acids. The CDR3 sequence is CASTPGGTANTGELFF. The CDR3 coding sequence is TGTGCCAGCACCCCGGGAGGGACAGCTAACACCGGGGAGCTGTTTTTT.

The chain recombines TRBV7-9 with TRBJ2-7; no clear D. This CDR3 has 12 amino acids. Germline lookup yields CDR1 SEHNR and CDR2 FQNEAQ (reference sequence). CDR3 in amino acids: CSSSLVSREQYV. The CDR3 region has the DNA TGTTCCAGCAGCTTAGTATCGAGGGAGCAGTACGTC.

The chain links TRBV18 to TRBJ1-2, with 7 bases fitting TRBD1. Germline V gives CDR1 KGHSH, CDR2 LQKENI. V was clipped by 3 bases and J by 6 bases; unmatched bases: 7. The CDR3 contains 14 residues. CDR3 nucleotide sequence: TGTGCCAGCTCACCCGGGACAGAGAACAATGGCTACACCTTC. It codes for CASSPGTENNGYTF. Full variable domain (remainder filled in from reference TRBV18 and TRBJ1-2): NAGVMQNPRHLVRRRGQEARLRCSPMKGHSHVYWYRQLPEEGLKFMVYLQKENIIDESGMPKERFSAEFPKEGPSILRIQQVVRGDSAAYFCASSPGTENNGYTFGSGTRLTVV.

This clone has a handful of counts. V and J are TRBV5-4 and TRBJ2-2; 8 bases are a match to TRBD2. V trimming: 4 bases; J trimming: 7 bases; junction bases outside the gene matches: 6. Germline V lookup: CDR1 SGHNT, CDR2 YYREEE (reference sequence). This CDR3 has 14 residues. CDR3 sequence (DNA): TGTGCCAGCAGCGAGGGACTAGGAGGCGGGGAGCTGTTTTTT. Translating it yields CASSEGLGGGELFF.

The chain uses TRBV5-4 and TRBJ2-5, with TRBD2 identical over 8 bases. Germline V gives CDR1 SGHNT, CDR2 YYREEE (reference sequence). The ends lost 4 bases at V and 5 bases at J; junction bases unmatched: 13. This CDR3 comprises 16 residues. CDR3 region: CASSPSASGGRETQYF. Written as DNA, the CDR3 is TGTGCCAGCAGCCCCTCAGCCTCGGGGGGGAGGGAGACCCAGTACTTC.

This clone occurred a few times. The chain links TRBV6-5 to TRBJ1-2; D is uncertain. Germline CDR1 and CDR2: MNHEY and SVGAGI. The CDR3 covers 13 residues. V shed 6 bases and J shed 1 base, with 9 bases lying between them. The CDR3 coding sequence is TGTGCCAGCAGCTCACGCGATAACTATGGCTACACCTTC. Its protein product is CASSSRDNYGYTF.

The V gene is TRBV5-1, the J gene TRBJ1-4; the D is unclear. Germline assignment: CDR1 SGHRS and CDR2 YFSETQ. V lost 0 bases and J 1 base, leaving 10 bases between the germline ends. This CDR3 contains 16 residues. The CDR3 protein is CASSLGQHITNEKLFF. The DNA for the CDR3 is TGCGCCAGCAGCTTGGGACAACATATAACTAATGAAAAACTGTTTTTT.

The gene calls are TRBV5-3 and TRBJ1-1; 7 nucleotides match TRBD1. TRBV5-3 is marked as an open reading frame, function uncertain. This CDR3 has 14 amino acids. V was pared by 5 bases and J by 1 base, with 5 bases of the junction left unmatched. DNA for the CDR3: TGTGCCAGAAGAACAGGGGACGGGAACACTGAAGCTTTCTTT. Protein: CARRTGDGNTEAFF.

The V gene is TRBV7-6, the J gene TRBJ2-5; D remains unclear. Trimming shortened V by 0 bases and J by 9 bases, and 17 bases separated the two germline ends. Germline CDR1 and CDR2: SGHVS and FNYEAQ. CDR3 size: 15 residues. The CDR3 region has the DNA TGTGCCAGCAGCTTAGCGGGTAGTGCCGTGGAGCCCCAGTACTTC. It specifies CASSLAGSAVEPQYF.

The CDR3: CASPRIWEQYV. CDR3 bases: TGTGCCAGCCCTCGGATTTGGGAGCAGTACGTC. The V gene is TRBV7-2, the J gene TRBJ2-7, with D unclear. The CDR3 runs 11 residues. From germline, CDR1 is SGHTA and CDR2 FQGNSA. Trimming shortened V by 8 bases and J by 7 bases, and 12 bases separated the two germline ends.

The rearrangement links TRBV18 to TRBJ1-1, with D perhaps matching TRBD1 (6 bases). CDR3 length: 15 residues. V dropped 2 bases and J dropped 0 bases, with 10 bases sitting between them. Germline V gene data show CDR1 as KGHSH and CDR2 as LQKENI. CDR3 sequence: CASSPWTEMNTEAFF. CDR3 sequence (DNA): TGTGCCAGCTCACCATGGACAGAAATGAACACTGAAGCTTTCTTT.

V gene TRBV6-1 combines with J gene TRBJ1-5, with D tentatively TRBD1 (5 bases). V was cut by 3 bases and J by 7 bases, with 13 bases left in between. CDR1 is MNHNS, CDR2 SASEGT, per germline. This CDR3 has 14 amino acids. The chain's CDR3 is CASSDPGLLQPQHF. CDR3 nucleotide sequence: TGTGCCAGCAGTGATCCAGGGCTTTTACAGCCCCAGCATTTT.

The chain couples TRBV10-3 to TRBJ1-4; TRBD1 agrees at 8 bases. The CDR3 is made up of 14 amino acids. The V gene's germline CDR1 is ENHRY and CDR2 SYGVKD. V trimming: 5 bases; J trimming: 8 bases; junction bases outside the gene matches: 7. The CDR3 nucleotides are TGTGCCATCAGTCCTGGGACAGGTATAGAAAAACTGTTTTTT. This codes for CAISPGTGIEKLFF.

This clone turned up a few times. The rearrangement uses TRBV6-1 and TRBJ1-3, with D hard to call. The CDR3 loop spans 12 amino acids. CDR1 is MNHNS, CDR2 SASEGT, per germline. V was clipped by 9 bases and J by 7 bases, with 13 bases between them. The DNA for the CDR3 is TGTGCCAGTGTCTGGAGGACGAACACCATATATTTT. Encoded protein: CASVWRTNTIYF.

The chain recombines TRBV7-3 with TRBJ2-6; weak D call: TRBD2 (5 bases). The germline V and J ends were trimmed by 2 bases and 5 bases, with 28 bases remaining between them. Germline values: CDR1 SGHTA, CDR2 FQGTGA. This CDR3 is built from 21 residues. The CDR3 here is CASSLWAAGQRNLLRANVLTF. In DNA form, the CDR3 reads TGTGCCAGCAGCTTATGGGCCGCGGGCCAGAGAAATCTCTTAAGGGCCAACGTCCTGACTTTC.

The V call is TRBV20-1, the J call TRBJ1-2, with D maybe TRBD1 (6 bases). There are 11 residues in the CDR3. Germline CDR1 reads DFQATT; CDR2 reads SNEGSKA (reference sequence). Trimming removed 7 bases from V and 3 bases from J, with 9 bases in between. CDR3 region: CSVHRDYGYTF. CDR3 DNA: TGCAGTGTGCACAGGGACTATGGCTACACCTTC.

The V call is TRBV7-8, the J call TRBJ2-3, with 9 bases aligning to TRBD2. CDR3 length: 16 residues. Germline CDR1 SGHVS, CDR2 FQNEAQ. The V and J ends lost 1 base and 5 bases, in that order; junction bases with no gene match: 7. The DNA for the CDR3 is TGTGCCAGCAGCTTAGTTGGCGGGGGGGCAGAAGATACGCAGTATTTT. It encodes CASSLVGGGAEDTQYF.

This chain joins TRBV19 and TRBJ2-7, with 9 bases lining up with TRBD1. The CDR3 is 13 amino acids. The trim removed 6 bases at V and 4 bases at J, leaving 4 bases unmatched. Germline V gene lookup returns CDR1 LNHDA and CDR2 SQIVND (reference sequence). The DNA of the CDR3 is TGTGCCAGTAGCAAGGGACAGGGATACGAGCAGTACGTC. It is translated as CASSKGQGYEQYV.